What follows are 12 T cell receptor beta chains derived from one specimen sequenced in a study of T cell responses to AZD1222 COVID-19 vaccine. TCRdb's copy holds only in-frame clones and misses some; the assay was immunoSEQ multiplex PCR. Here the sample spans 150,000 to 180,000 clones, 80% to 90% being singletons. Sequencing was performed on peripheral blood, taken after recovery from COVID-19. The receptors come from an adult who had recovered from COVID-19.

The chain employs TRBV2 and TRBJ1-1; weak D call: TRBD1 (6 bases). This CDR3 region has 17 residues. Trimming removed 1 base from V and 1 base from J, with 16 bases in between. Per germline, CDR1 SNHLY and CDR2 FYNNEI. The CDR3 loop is CASSEDPPGAGNTEAFF. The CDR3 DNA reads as TGTGCCAGCAGTGAAGACCCACCGGGGGCAGGGAACACTGAAGCTTTCTTT.

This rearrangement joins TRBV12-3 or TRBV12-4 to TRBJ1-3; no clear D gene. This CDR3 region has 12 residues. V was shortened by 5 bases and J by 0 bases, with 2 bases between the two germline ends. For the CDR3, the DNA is TGTGCCAGCAGTCGCTCTGGAAACACCATATATTTT. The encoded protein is CASSRSGNTIYF.

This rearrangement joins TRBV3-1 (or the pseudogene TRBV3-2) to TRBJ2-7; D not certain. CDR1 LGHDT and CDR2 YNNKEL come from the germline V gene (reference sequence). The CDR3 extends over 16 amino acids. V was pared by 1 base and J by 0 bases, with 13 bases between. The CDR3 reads CASSQGWSLSSYEQYF. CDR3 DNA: TGTGCCAGCAGCCAAGGCTGGAGCCTAAGCTCCTACGAGCAGTACTTC.

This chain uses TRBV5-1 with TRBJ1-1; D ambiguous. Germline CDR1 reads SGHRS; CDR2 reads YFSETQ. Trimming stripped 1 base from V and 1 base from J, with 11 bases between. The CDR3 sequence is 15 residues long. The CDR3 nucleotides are TGCGCCAGCAGCTTGATCCAGGAAAAGAACACTGAAGCTTTCTTT. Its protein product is CASSLIQEKNTEAFF.

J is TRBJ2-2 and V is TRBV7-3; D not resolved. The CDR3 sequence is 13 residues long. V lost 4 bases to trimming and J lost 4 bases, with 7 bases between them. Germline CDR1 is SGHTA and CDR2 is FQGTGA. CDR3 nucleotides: TGTGCCAGCAGCTCCGTGGGCACCGGGGAGCTGTTTTTT. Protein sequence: CASSSVGTGELFF.

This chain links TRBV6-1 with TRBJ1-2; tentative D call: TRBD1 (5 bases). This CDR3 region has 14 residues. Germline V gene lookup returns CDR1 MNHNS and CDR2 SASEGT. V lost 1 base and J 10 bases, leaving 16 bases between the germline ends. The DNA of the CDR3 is TGTGCCAGCAGTGAAGGGCTCGGGCAGGGACCCTACACCTTC. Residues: CASSEGLGQGPYTF.

This CDR3 reads CASSLVLNTEAFF. For the CDR3, the DNA is TGTGCCAGCAGCTTAGTGCTAAACACTGAAGCTTTCTTT. V gene TRBV7-6 combines with J gene TRBJ1-1; D is ambiguous. The CDR3 sequence is 13 residues long. Germline V gene data show CDR1 as SGHVS and CDR2 as FNYEAQ. The germline V and J ends were trimmed by 1 base and 2 bases, with 5 bases remaining between them.

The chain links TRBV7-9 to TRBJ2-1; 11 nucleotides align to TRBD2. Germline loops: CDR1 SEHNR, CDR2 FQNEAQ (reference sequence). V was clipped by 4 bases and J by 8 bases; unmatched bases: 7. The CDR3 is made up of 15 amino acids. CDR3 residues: CASSSTSGIPDEQFF. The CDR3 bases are TGTGCCAGCAGCTCGACTAGCGGGATACCGGATGAGCAGTTCTTC.

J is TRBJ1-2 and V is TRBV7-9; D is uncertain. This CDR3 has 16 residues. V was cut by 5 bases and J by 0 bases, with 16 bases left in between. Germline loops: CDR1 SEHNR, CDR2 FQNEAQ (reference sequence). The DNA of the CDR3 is TGTGCCAGCAGCCCGATCTCCGGGAGGACTAACTATGGCTACACCTTC. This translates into CASSPISGRTNYGYTF.

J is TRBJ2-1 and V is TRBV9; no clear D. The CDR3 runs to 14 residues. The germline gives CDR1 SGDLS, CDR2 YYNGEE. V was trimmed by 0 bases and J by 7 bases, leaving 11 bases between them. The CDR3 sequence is CASSVGRNGNEQFF. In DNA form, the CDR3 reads TGTGCCAGCAGCGTAGGTCGTAATGGTAATGAGCAGTTCTTC. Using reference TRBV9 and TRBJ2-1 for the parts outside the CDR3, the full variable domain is DSGVTQTPKHLITATGQRVTLRCSPRSGDLSVYWYQQSLDQGLQFLIQYYNGEERAKGNILERFSAQQFPDLHSELNLSSLELGDSALYFCASSVGRNGNEQFFGPGTRLTVL.

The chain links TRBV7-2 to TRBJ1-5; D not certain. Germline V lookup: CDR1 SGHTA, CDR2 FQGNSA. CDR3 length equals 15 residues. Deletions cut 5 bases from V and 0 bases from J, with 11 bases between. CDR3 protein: CASSASPSSNQPQHF. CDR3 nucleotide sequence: TGTGCCAGCAGCGCCAGCCCCAGTAGCAATCAGCCCCAGCATTTT.

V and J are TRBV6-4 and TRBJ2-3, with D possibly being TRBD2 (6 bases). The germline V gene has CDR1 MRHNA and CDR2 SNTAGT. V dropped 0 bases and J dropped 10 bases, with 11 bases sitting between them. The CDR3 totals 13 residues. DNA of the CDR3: TGTGCCAGCAGTGACTCGAGGGACTCTGCGCAGTATTTT. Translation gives CASSDSRDSAQYF.